A single sample is the source of the 31 T cell receptor beta chains below, sequenced in a study of vaccination effects on CD4 cells after COVID-19. Within the ViraFEST assay, antigen-specific CD4+ T cells underwent expansion with viral peptide pools prior to sequencing. Investigators separated out CD4+ T cells once 10 days of culture had passed. Nucleocapsid antibodies were negative in the vaccine recipients, who had never had SARS-CoV-2 infection. The method was immunoSEQ multiplex PCR; TCRdb's version includes in-frame clones alone and lacks a portion of them. The table shows 40,000 to 45,000 clones, with over 75% occurring only once. Antigens of these TCRs are unknown. The source material was CD4+ T cells from PBMCs cultured with HCoV-NL63 spike peptides, sampled before COVID-19 vaccination. The receptors were gathered from a human donor who received a COVID-19 vaccine.

The chain carries TRBV4-1 and TRBJ1-2, with a weak D call TRBD1 (5 bases). Deletions cut 3 bases from V and 5 bases from J, with 13 bases between. This CDR3 spans 14 amino acids. Germline CDR1 and CDR2: MGHRA and YSYEKL. CDR3 protein: CASSHPSGQYGYTF. CDR3 nucleotide sequence: TGCGCCAGCAGCCACCCATCGGGGCAGTATGGCTACACCTTC.

The chain carries TRBV28 and TRBJ2-5; 10 positions agree with TRBD2. With 6 bases clipped from V and 6 bases from J, the junction kept 19 bases outside the gene matches. CDR1 and CDR2 from the germline V gene are MDHEN and SYDVKM. The CDR3 loop spans 18 amino acids. The CDR3 reads CASRAVIAGGLPVKTQYF. CDR3 nucleotide sequence: TGTGCCAGCAGGGCGGTGATAGCGGGAGGACTCCCAGTGAAGACCCAGTACTTC.

This clone was detected only once. The CDR3 DNA reads TGTGCCAGCAGTTTGCGGACCTCCGGGCGACTGTTTTTT. It codes for CASSLRTSGRLFF. This chain connects TRBV12-3 or TRBV12-4 to TRBJ1-4; D gene unclear. The CDR3 has 13 residues. The V gene lost 3 bases and the J gene lost 13 bases, with 15 bases spanning the gap.

This chain uses TRBV7-9 with TRBJ2-3; D unresolved. V was trimmed by 8 bases and J by 7 bases, leaving 13 bases between them. Germline CDR1 and CDR2: SEHNR and FQNEAQ (reference sequence). The CDR3 is made up of 12 amino acids. The CDR3 coding sequence is TGTGCCAGCCGCGGCCAAGGCTATACGCAGTATTTT. It codes for CASRGQGYTQYF.

The rearrangement joins TRBV5-1 to TRBJ1-4, with 8 bases aligning to TRBD1. The junction had 5 bases not matched to a gene; V was cut back by 4 bases and J by 6 bases. CDR1 and CDR2 (germline): SGHRS, YFSETQ. CDR3 length equals 14 residues. The CDR3: CASSPGTGYEKLFF. CDR3 bases: TGCGCCAGCAGCCCCGGGACAGGTTATGAAAAACTGTTTTTT.

The V call is TRBV19, the J call TRBJ2-6; 10 bases are shared with TRBD1. The CDR3 contains 19 residues. CDR1 is LNHDA, CDR2 SQIVND, per germline (reference sequence). Trimming removed 4 bases from V and 4 bases from J; junction bases left unmatched: 13. The DNA for the CDR3 is TGTGCCAGTAGTAGGACAGGGGGAAGCAATTTGGGGGGGGCCAACGTCCTGACTTTC. Its protein is CASSRTGGSNLGGANVLTF. The full variable domain, with the rest looked up from reference TRBV19 and TRBJ2-6, is DGGITQSPKYLFRKEGQNVTLSCEQNLNHDAMYWYRQDPGQGLRLIYYSQIVNDFQKGDIAEGYSVSREKKESFPLTVTSAQKNPTAFYLCASSRTGGSNLGGANVLTFGAGSRLTVL.

This clone has just one count. This chain links TRBV28 with TRBJ2-1, with 10 bases fitting TRBD1. V shed 6 bases and J 6 bases; nucleotides not matched to a gene: 11. Germline V lookup: CDR1 MDHEN, CDR2 SYDVKM. The CDR3 is 16 residues long. CDR3 bases: TGTGCCAGCAGCACCACCAGGGACAGGGGCCGCAATGAGCAGTTCTTC. This codes for CASSTTRDRGRNEQFF.

The genes are TRBV28 and TRBJ1-6; 7 bases match TRBD1. Germline V gene lookup returns CDR1 MDHEN and CDR2 SYDVKM. This CDR3 is 15 amino acids long. V was clipped by 5 bases and J by 8 bases; unmatched bases: 9. In DNA, the CDR3 is TGTGCCAGCAGTCCCCGGGACAGAGCCGATTCACCCCTCCACTTT. Translated: CASSPRDRADSPLHF.

The V gene is TRBV5-8, the J gene TRBJ2-3; D gene ambiguous. CDR3 length: 15 amino acids. The ends were cut back, 1 base at V and 1 base at J, with 10 bases in the middle. CDR1 and CDR2 from the germline V gene are SGHTS and YDEGEE. The CDR3 region is CASSLLQDRTDTQYF. The CDR3 DNA follows: TGTGCCAGCAGCTTGCTACAAGATCGCACAGATACGCAGTATTTT.

DNA of the CDR3: TGTGCCACCAGTGATTTAGGCTCTGGGGCCAACGTCCTGACTTTC. This sequence encodes CATSDLGSGANVLTF. This sequence joins TRBV24-1 and TRBJ2-6; D ambiguous. The CDR3 has 15 residues. Germline CDR1 is KGHDR and CDR2 is SFDVKD. The V end was cut by 1 base, the J end by 0 bases, with 3 bases between.

This clone has just one count. V and J are TRBV5-5 and TRBJ1-2, with 7 bases identical to TRBD1. V lost 2 bases to trimming and J lost 2 bases; unmatched junction nucleotides: 3. There are 14 residues in the CDR3. The germline gives CDR1 SGHKS, CDR2 YYEKEE (reference sequence). CDR3 amino acids: CASSFSGQNYGYTF. The CDR3 DNA follows: TGTGCCAGCAGCTTTTCGGGACAGAACTATGGCTACACCTTC.

The chain joins TRBV7-9 to TRBJ2-1; 9 bases match TRBD2. J gave up 6 bases and V 5 bases, and 5 bases lay outside the gene matches. Germline assignment: CDR1 SEHNR and CDR2 FQNEAQ (reference sequence). This CDR3 spans 14 amino acids. This chain's CDR3 is CASSPSTSGNEQFF. In nucleotides, the CDR3 is TGTGCCAGCAGCCCATCGACTAGCGGCAATGAGCAGTTCTTC.

The chain combines TRBV5-1 with TRBJ1-3, with no clear D. The CDR3 spans 15 residues. Trimming took 3 bases from V and 0 from J, leaving 10 bases between them. Germline CDR1 and CDR2: SGHRS and YFSETQ. The CDR3: CASSYGVPSGNTIYF. As DNA, the CDR3 is TGCGCCAGCAGCTACGGGGTCCCCTCTGGAAACACCATATATTTT.

This chain uses TRBV6-5 with TRBJ1-5; D possibly corresponds to TRBD1 (6 bases). Germline V gene data show CDR1 as MNHEY and CDR2 as SVGAGI. The CDR3 consists of 13 residues. V dropped 5 bases and J dropped 7 bases, with 12 bases sitting between them. The CDR3 loop reads CASSPQGQQPQHF. Written as DNA, the CDR3 is TGTGCCAGCAGTCCCCAGGGGCAACAGCCCCAGCATTTT.

The rearrangement joins TRBV7-2 to TRBJ1-4; TRBD1 might be the D (6 bases). V lost 5 bases to trimming and J lost 0 bases, with 13 bases between them. Per the germline V gene, CDR1 is SGHTA and CDR2 is FQGNSA. This CDR3 comprises 16 residues. The CDR3 DNA follows: TGTGCCAGCAGCCCTGGGGGGCAAGCAACTAATGAAAAACTGTTTTTT. Its protein product is CASSPGGQATNEKLFF.

In this sample, this clone turned up a few times. This chain links TRBV7-3 with TRBJ1-5; a weak D match, TRBD1 (5 bases). Germline CDR1 is SGHTA and CDR2 is FQGTGA. Trimming took 0 bases from V and 5 from J, leaving 5 bases between them. This CDR3 is 13 amino acids long. CDR3 amino acids: CASSLTGDQPQHF. The CDR3 coding sequence is TGTGCCAGCAGCTTAACGGGGGATCAGCCCCAGCATTTT. The full variable domain, its missing parts supplied by reference TRBV7-3 and TRBJ1-5, is GAGVSQTPSNKVTEKGKYVELRCDPISGHTALYWYRQSLGQGPEFLIYFQGTGAADDSGLPNDRFFAVRPEGSVSTLKIQRTERGDSAVYLCASSLTGDQPQHFGDGTRLSIL.

The genes are TRBV6-5 and TRBJ2-5; 10 bases fit TRBD2. Germline trimming cut 6 bases from V and 2 bases from J; bases unmatched to any gene: 6. The CDR3 extends over 15 amino acids. CDR1 and CDR2 from the germline V gene are MNHEY and SVGAGI. CDR3 in amino acids: CASRPRAGGQETQYF. The CDR3 bases are TGTGCCAGCAGACCGAGAGCGGGGGGGCAAGAGACCCAGTACTTC.

The genes are TRBV4-1 and TRBJ2-7, with D possibly being TRBD1 (6 bases). CDR1 MGHRA and CDR2 YSYEKL come from the germline V gene. There are 15 residues in the CDR3. Trimming pared 1 base from V and 1 base from J, leaving 11 bases between. This chain's CDR3 is CASSQVVQGSYEQYV. The CDR3 nucleotides are TGCGCCAGCAGCCAAGTTGTTCAGGGGTCCTACGAGCAGTACGTC.

The chain uses TRBV18 and TRBJ2-3; 9 bases are a match to TRBD1. V was clipped by 2 bases and J by 4 bases; unmatched bases: 4. Germline V lookup: CDR1 KGHSH, CDR2 LQKENI. CDR3 length: 15 residues. Here the CDR3 reads CASSPTGGGADTQYF. The CDR3 DNA follows: TGTGCCAGCTCACCAACAGGGGGCGGCGCAGATACGCAGTATTTT.

The J gene is TRBJ2-7, the V gene TRBV7-2; D unresolved. Germline lookup yields CDR1 SGHTA and CDR2 FQGNSA. V was pared by 5 bases and J by 2 bases, with 13 bases between. The CDR3 is made up of 14 amino acids. The CDR3 region has the DNA TGTGCCAGCAGCATTCCCGAAAGGGCCTACGAGCAGTACGTC. Translating gives CASSIPERAYEQYV.

The gene calls are TRBV21-1 and TRBJ2-7; no DNA check was done on the table's D call, TRBD1. TRBV21-1 is recorded as a pseudogene. The CDR3 extends over 18 amino acids. CDR3 protein: CASSAYDVGDRGIYEQYV. CDR3 DNA sequence: TGTGCCAGCAGCGCCTATGACGTGGGGGACAGGGGGATCTACGAGCAGTACGTC.

The chain recombines TRBV5-4 with TRBJ1-2; TRBD1 matches 8 bases. Germline V gene lookup returns CDR1 SGHNT and CDR2 YYREEE (reference sequence). J gave up 0 bases and V 4 bases, and 5 bases lay outside the gene matches. The CDR3 runs 15 residues. The CDR3 nucleotides are TGTGCCAGCAGCGTATGGACAGGGACTAACTATGGCTACACCTTC. Residues: CASSVWTGTNYGYTF.

The chain recombines TRBV9 with TRBJ1-2; 8 bases match TRBD1. Germline CDR1 SGDLS, CDR2 YYNGEE. The trim removed 6 bases at V and 1 base at J, leaving 5 bases unmatched. This CDR3 has 14 amino acids. CDR3 in DNA: TGTGCCAGCAACAGAGGACAGGGTAACTATGGCTACACCTTC. This translates into CASNRGQGNYGYTF.

The V call is TRBV11-2, the J call TRBJ2-5; D remains unclear. Germline loops: CDR1 SGHAT, CDR2 FQNNGV. The CDR3 has 13 amino acids. The V end lost 2 bases, the J end lost 5 bases, and 9 bases lay between the germline ends. The CDR3 is CASSLNIAETQYF. As DNA, the CDR3 is TGTGCCAGCAGCTTAAACATCGCGGAGACCCAGTACTTC.

This clone was seen only a few times. The V gene is TRBV30, the J gene TRBJ1-3; TRBD1 aligns across 8 bases. Germline loops: CDR1 GTSNPN, CDR2 SVGIG (reference sequence). J was trimmed by 4 bases and V by 0 bases; bases with no gene match: 2. This CDR3 is built from 14 residues. CDR3 sequence reads: CAWSVQGDGNTIYF. In DNA, the CDR3 is TGTGCCTGGAGTGTACAGGGGGACGGAAACACCATATATTTT.

As concerns this clone: Other DNA sequences of this sample code for an identical CDR3. V gene TRBV19 combines with J gene TRBJ1-1; the D gene is possibly TRBD1 (6 bases). Looked up from germline, CDR1 is LNHDA and CDR2 is SQIVND (reference sequence). V lost 8 bases and J 1 base, leaving 8 bases between the germline ends. This CDR3 is built from 12 residues. CDR3 protein: CASRTANTEAFF. The CDR3 DNA reads as TGTGCCAGTCGGACAGCGAACACTGAAGCTTTCTTT.

In its sample, this clone was seen a few times. This sequence joins TRBV7-8 and TRBJ2-2; D gene uncertain. CDR3 size: 16 residues. The V gene's germline CDR1 is SGHVS and CDR2 FQNEAQ. The germline V and J ends were trimmed by 1 base and 1 base, with 10 bases remaining between them. CDR3 in amino acids: CASSLEGMGNTGELFF. CDR3 bases: TGTGCCAGCAGCTTAGAAGGGATGGGGAACACCGGGGAGCTGTTTTTT.

CDR3 bases: TGTGCCAGCAGCCCGGGGGGGGCGCGAAATGAGCAGTTCTTC. Translated, it gives CASSPGGARNEQFF. The J gene is TRBJ2-1, the V gene TRBV4-2; 8 positions match TRBD2. Trimming at V came to 4 bases and at J to 7 bases, leaving 6 bases not matched to a gene. Looked up from germline, CDR1 is LGHNA and CDR2 is YNFKEQ. This CDR3 has 14 amino acids.

The DNA for the CDR3 is TGTGCCAGCAGCCAATTTGGGGGAGGCGAGCAGTACGTC. Protein: CASSQFGGGEQYV. J is TRBJ2-7 and V is TRBV14, with a possible D match to TRBD2 (6 bases). CDR3 length equals 13 residues. The germline V gene has CDR1 SGHDN and CDR2 FVKESK. V was cut by 2 bases and J by 6 bases, with 11 bases left in between.

The chain is built from TRBV10-3 and TRBJ1-3; D is uncertain. This CDR3 spans 14 amino acids. Germline values: CDR1 ENHRY, CDR2 SYGVKD. With 6 bases removed from V and 0 bases from J, the gap between germline ends came to 9 bases. The CDR3 nucleotides read TGTGCCATCAGGGCGGAGACCTCTGGAAACACCATATATTTT. Translation gives CAIRAETSGNTIYF.

In this sample, this clone turned up a few times. CDR3 residues: CASTWARADLPVYGYTF. The CDR3 DNA follows: TGTGCCAGCACCTGGGCCCGGGCAGACCTTCCCGTCTATGGCTACACCTTC. V gene TRBV28 combines with J gene TRBJ1-2, with D uncertain. The germline V and J ends were trimmed by 7 bases and 4 bases, with 25 bases remaining between them. Germline values: CDR1 MDHEN, CDR2 SYDVKM. The CDR3 spans 17 residues.